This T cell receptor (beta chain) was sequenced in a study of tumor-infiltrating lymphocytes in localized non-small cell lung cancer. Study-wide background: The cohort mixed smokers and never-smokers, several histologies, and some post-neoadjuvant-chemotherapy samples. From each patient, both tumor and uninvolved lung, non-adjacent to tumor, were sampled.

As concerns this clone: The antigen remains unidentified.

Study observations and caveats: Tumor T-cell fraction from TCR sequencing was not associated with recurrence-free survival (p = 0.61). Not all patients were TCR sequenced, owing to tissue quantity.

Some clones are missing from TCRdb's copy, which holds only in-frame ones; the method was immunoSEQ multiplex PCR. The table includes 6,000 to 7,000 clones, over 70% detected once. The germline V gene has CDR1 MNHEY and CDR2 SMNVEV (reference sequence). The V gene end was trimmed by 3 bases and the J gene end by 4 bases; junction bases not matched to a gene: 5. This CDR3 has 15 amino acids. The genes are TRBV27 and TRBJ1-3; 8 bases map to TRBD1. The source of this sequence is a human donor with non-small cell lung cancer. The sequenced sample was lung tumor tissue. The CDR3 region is CASSLRTGPGNTIYF. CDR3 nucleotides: TGTGCCAGCAGTTTGCGGACAGGGCCAGGAAACACCATATATTTT.